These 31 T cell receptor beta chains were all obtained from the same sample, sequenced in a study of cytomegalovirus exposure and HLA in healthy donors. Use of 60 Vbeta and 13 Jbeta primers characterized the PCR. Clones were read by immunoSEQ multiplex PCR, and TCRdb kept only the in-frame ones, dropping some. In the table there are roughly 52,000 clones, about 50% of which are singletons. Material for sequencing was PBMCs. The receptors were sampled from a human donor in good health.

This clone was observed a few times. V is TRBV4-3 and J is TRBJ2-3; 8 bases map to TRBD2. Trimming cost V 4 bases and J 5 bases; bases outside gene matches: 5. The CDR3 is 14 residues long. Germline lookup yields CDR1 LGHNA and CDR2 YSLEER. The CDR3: CASSPGGAGDTQYF. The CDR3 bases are TGCGCCAGCAGCCCGGGGGGGGCGGGAGATACGCAGTATTTT.

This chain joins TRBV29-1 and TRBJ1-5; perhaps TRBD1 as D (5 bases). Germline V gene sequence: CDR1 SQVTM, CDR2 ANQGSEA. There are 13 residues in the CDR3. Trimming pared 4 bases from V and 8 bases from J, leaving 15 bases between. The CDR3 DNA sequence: TGCAGCGTTGGGCCCGGGGGGACCAAGCCCCAGCATTTT. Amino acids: CSVGPGGTKPQHF.

Written as DNA, the CDR3 is TGCAGCGTTGTAGGTCTAGCGGGGGGATCTGGGGAGACCCAGTACTTC. It codes for CSVVGLAGGSGETQYF. The V call is TRBV29-1, the J call TRBJ2-5; 11 nucleotides align to TRBD2. The V gene's germline CDR1 is SQVTM and CDR2 ANQGSEA. V trimming: 4 bases; J trimming: 5 bases; junction bases outside the gene matches: 12. The CDR3 covers 16 residues.

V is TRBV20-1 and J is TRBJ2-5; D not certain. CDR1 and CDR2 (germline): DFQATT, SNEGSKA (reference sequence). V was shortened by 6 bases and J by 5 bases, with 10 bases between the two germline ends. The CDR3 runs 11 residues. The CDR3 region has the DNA TGCAGTGCAACGCAGTCGGAGACCCAGTACTTC. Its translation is CSATQSETQYF.

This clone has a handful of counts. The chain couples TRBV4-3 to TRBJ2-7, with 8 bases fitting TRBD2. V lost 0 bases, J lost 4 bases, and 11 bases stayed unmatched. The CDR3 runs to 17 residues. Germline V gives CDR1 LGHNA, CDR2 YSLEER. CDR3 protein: CASSQDLVGTSKYEQYF. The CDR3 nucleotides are TGCGCCAGCAGCCAAGATTTAGTTGGGACTAGTAAGTACGAGCAGTACTTC.

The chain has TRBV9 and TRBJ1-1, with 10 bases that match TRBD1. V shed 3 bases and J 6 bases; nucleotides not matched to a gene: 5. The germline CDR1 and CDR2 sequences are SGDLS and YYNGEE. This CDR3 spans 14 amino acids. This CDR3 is CASSATGGAPEAFF. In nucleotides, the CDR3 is TGTGCCAGCAGCGCGACAGGGGGCGCGCCTGAAGCTTTCTTT.

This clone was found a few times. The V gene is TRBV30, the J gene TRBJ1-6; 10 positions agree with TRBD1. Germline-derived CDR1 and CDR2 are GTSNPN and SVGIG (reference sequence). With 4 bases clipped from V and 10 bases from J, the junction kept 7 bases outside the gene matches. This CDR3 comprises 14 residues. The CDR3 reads CAWIGQGEGSPLHF. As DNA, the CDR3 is TGTGCCTGGATAGGACAGGGGGAAGGGTCACCCCTCCACTTT.

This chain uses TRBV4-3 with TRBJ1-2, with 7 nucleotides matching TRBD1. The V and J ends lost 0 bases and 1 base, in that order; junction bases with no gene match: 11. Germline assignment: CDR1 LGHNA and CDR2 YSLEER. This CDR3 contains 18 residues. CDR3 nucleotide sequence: TGCGCCAGCAGCCAAGAACACCGGGGACAGACTCATAACTATGGCTACACCTTC. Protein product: CASSQEHRGQTHNYGYTF.

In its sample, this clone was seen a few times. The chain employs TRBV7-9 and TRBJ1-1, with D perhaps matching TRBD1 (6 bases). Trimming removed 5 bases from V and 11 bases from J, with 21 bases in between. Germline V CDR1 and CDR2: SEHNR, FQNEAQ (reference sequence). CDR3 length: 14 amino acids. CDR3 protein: CASSPVRGGRGAFF. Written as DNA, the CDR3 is TGTGCCAGCAGCCCAGTTAGGGGGGGGCGCGGCGCTTTCTTT.

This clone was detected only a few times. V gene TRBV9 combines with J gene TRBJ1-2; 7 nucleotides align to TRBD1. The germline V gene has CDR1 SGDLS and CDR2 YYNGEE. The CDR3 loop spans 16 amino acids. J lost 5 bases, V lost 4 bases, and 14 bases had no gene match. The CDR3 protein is CASSSGRGQQGYGYTF. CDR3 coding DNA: TGTGCCAGCAGCTCCGGGAGGGGGCAGCAGGGGTATGGCTACACCTTC.

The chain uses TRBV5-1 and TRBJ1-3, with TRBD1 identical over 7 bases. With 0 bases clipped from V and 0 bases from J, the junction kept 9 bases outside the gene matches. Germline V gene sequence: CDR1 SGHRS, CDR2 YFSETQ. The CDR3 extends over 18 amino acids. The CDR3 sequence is CASSLDGAGGRSGNTIYF. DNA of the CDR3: TGCGCCAGCAGCTTGGATGGAGCAGGGGGACGCTCTGGAAACACCATATATTTT. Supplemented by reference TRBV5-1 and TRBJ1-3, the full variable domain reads KAGVTQTPRYLIKTRGQQVTLSCSPISGHRSVSWYQQTPGQGLQFLFEYFSETQRNKGNFPGRFSGRQFSNSRSEMNVSTLELGDSALYLCASSLDGAGGRSGNTIYFGEGSWLTVV.

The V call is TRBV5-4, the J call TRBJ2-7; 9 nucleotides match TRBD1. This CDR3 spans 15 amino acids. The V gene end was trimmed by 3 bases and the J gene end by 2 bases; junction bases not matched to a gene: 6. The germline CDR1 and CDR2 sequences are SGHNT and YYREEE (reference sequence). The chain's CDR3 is CASSSGTGRTYEQYF. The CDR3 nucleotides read TGTGCCAGCAGCTCCGGGACAGGGAGGACCTACGAGCAGTACTTC.

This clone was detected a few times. This CDR3 reads CAWSLPDYSTAFF. The CDR3 DNA is TGTGCCTGGTCGCTCCCGGACTATTCGACAGCTTTCTTT. The rearrangement links TRBV30 to TRBJ1-1; D is uncertain. CDR3 length: 13 residues. The V and J ends lost 5 bases and 10 bases respectively, with 20 bases between them. Germline lookup yields CDR1 GTSNPN and CDR2 SVGIG (reference sequence).

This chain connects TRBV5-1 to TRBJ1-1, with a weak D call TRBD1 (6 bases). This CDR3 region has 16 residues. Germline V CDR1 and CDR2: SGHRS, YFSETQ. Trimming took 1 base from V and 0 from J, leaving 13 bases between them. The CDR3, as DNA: TGCGCCAGCAGCTTGCCAGATGGGGGCCTGAACACTGAAGCTTTCTTT. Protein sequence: CASSLPDGGLNTEAFF.

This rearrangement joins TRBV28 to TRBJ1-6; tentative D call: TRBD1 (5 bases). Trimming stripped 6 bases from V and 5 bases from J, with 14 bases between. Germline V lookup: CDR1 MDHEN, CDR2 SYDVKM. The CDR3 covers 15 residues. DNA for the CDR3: TGTGCCAGCAGCCCGCTCGACAGAGATAATTCACCCCTCCACTTT. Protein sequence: CASSPLDRDNSPLHF.

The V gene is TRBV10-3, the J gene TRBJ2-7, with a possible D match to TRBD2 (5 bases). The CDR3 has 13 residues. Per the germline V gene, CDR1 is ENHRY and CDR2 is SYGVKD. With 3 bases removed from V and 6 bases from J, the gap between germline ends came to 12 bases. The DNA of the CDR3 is TGTGCCATCAGTGATGCGGGTTCGGGCGAGCAGTACTTC. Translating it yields CAISDAGSGEQYF.

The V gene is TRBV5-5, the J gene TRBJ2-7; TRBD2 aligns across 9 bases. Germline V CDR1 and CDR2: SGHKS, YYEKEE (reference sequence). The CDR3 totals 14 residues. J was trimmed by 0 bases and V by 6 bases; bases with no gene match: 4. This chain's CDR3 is CASILTSGSYEQYF. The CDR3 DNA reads TGTGCCAGCATCCTGACTAGCGGCTCCTACGAGCAGTACTTC.

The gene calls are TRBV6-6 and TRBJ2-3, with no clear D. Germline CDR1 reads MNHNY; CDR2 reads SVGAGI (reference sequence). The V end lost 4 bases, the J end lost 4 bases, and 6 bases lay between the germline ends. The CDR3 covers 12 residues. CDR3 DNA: TGTGCCAGCAGTTCTAACCCAGATACGCAGTATTTT. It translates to CASSSNPDTQYF.

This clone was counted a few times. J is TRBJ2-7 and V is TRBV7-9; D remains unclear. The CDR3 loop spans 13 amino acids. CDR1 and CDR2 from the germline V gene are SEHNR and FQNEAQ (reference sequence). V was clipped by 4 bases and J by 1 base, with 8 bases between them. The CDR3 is CASSSAVSYEQYF. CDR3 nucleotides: TGTGCCAGCAGCTCGGCGGTATCCTACGAGCAGTACTTC. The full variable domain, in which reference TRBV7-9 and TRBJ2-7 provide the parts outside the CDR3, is DTGVSQNPRHKITKRGQNVTFRCDPISEHNRLYWYRQTLGQGPEFLTYFQNEAQLEKSRLLSDRFSAERPKGSFSTLEIQRTEQGDSAMYLCASSSAVSYEQYFGPGTRLTVT.

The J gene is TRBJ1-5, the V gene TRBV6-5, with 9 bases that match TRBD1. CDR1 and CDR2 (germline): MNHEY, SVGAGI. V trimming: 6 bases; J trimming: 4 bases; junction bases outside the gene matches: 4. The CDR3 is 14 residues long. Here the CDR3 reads CASRPDRGNQPQHF. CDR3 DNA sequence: TGTGCCAGCAGACCCGACAGGGGGAATCAGCCCCAGCATTTT.

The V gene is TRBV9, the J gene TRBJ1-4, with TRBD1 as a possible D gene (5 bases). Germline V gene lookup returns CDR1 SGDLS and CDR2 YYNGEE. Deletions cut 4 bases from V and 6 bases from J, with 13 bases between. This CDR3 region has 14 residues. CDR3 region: CASSPDSADEKLFF. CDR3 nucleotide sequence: TGTGCCAGCAGCCCCGACAGCGCGGATGAAAAACTGTTTTTT.

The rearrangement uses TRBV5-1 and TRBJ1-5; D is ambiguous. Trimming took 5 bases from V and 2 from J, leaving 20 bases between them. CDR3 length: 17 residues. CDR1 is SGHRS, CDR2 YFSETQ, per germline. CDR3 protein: CASRPEGWGSGNQPQHF. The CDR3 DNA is TGCGCCAGCAGGCCCGAGGGTTGGGGATCGGGCAATCAGCCCCAGCATTTT.

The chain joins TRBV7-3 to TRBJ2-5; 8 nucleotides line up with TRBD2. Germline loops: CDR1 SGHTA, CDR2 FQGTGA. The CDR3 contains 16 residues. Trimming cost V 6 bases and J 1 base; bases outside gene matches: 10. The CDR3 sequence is CASSPYGSGVQETQYF. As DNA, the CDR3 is TGTGCCAGCAGTCCCTATGGTAGCGGGGTCCAAGAGACCCAGTACTTC.

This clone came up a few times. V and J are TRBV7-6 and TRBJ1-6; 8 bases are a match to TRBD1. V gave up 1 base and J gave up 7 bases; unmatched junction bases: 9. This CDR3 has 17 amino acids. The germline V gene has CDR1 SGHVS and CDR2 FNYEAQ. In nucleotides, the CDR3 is TGTGCCAGCAGCTTAGTAGGTGGGGACAGGTCGAATTCACCCCTCCACTTT. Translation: CASSLVGGDRSNSPLHF.

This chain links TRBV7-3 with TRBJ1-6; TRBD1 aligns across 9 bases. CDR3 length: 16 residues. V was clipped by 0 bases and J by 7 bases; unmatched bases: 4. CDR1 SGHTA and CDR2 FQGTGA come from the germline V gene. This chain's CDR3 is CASSLTGTGTNSPLHF. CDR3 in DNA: TGTGCCAGCAGCTTAACGGGGACAGGGACCAATTCACCCCTCCACTTT.

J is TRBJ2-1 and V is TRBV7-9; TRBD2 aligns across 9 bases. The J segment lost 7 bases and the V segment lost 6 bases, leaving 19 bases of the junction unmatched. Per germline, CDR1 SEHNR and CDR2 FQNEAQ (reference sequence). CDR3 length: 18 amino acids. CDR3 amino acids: CASRTPVGRGGRGNEQFF. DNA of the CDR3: TGTGCCAGCAGGACCCCCGTCGGGCGGGGGGGCCGTGGGAATGAGCAGTTCTTC.

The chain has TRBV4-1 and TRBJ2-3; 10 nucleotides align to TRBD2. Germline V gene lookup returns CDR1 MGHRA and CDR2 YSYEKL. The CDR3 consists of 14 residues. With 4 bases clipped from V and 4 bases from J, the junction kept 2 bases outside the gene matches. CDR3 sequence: CASSRSGGADTQYF. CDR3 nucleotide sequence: TGCGCCAGCAGCCGCAGCGGGGGGGCAGATACGCAGTATTTT.

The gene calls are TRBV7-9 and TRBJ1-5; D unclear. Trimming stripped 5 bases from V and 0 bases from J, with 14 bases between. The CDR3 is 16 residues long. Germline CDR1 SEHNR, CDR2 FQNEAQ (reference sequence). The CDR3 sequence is CASSLWTGYSNQPQHF. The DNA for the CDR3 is TGTGCCAGCAGCCTCTGGACGGGATATAGCAATCAGCCCCAGCATTTT. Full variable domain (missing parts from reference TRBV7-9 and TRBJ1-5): DTGVSQNPRHKITKRGQNVTFRCDPISEHNRLYWYRQTLGQGPEFLTYFQNEAQLEKSRLLSDRFSAERPKGSFSTLEIQRTEQGDSAMYLCASSLWTGYSNQPQHFGDGTRLSIL.

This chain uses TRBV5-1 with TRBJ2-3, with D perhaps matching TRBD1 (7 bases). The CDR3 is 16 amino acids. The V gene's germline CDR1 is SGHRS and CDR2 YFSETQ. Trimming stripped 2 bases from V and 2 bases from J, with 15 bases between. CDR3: CASSFQGGSNTDTQYF. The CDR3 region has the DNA TGCGCCAGCAGCTTCCAGGGGGGATCTAACACAGATACGCAGTATTTT. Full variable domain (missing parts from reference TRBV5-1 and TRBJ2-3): KAGVTQTPRYLIKTRGQQVTLSCSPISGHRSVSWYQQTPGQGLQFLFEYFSETQRNKGNFPGRFSGRQFSNSRSEMNVSTLELGDSALYLCASSFQGGSNTDTQYFGPGTRLTVL.

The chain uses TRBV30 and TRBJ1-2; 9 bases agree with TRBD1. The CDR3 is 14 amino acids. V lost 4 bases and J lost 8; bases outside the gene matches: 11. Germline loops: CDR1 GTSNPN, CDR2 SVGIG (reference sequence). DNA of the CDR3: TGTGCCTGGATGCCGTGGGACAGGGATGGCGGCTACACCTTC. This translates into CAWMPWDRDGGYTF. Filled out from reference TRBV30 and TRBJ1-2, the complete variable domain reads SQTIHQWPATLVQPVGSPLSLECTVEGTSNPNLYWYRQAAGRGLQLLFYSVGIGQISSEVPQNLSASRPQDRQFILSSKKLLLSDSGFYLCAWMPWDRDGGYTFGSGTRLTVV.

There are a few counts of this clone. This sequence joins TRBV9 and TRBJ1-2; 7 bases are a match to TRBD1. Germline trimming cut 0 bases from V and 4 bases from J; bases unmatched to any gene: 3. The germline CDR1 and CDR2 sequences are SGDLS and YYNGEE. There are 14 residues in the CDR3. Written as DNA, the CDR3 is TGTGCCAGCAGCGTAGAGGGGGCCGGCTATGGCTACACCTTC. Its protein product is CASSVEGAGYGYTF.